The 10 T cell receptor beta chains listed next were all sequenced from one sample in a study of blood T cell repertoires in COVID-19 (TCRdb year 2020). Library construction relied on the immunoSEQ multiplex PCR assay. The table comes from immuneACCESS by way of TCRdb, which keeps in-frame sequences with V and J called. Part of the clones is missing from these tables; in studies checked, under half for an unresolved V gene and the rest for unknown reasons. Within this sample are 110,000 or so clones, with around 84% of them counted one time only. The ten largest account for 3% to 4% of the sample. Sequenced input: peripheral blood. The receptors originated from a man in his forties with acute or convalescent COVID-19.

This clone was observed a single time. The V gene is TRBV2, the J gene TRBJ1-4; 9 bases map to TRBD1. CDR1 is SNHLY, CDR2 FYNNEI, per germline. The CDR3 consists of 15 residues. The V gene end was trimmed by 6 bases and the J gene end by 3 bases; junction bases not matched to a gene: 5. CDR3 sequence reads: CASRQDRGSNEKLFF. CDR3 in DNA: TGTGCCAGCAGACAGGACAGGGGATCTAATGAAAAACTGTTTTTT. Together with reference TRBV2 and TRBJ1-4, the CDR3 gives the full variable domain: EPEVTQTPSHQVTQMGQEVILRCVPISNHLYFYWYRQILGQKVEFLVSFYNNEISEKSEIFDDQFSVERPDGSNFTLKIRSTKLEDSAMYFCASRQDRGSNEKLFFGSGTQLSVL.

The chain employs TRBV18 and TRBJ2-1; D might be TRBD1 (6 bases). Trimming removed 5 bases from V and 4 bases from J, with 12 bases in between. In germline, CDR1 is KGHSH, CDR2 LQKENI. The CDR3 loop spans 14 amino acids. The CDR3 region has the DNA TGTGCCAGCTCAACACGGACAGAATACAATGAGCAGTTCTTC. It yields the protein CASSTRTEYNEQFF.

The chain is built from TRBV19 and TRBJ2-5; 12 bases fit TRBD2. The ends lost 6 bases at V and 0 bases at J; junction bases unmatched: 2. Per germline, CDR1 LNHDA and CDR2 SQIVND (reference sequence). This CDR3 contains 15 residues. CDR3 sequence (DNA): TGTGCCAGTAGCGGACTAGCGGGGAACCAAGAGACCCAGTACTTC. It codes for CASSGLAGNQETQYF. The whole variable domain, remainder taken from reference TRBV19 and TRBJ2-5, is DGGITQSPKYLFRKEGQNVTLSCEQNLNHDAMYWYRQDPGQGLRLIYYSQIVNDFQKGDIAEGYSVSREKKESFPLTVTSAQKNPTAFYLCASSGLAGNQETQYFGPGTRLLVL.

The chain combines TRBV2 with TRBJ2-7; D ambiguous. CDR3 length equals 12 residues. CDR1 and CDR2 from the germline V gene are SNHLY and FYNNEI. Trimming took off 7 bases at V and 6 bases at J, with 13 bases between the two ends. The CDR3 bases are TGTGCCAGCACCTTAACACGTGGCGAGCAGTACTTC. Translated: CASTLTRGEQYF.

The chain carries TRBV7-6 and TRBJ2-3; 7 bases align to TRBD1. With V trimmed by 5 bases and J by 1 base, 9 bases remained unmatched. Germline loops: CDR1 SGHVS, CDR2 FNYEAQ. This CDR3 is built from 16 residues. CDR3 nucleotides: TGTGCCAGCAGCGGCCGACAGGGCATTGGCACAGATACGCAGTATTTT. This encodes CASSGRQGIGTDTQYF.

CDR3 amino acids: CATSDFGPGQGITDTQYF. The CDR3 DNA sequence: TGTGCCACCAGTGATTTTGGTCCGGGACAGGGTATTACAGATACGCAGTATTTT. This chain links TRBV24-1 with TRBJ2-3; 9 bases are a match to TRBD1. CDR3 length: 18 residues. Trimming at V came to 1 base and at J to 3 bases, leaving 10 bases not matched to a gene. Germline V gene lookup returns CDR1 KGHDR and CDR2 SFDVKD.

CDR3 nucleotide sequence: TGTGCCAGCAGCTTAGAGCACCGCACCGGGGAGCTGTTTTTT. Encoded protein: CASSLEHRTGELFF. The chain is built from TRBV7-8 and TRBJ2-2, with D hard to call. Trimming cost V 1 base and J 4 bases, with 7 bases left between them. This CDR3 is 14 amino acids long. Germline V gene lookup returns CDR1 SGHVS and CDR2 FQNEAQ.

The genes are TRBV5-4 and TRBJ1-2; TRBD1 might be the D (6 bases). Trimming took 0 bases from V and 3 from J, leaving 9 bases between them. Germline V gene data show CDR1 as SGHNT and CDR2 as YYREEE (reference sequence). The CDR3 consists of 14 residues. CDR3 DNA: TGTGCCAGCAGCTTGGATGGACAGTACTATGGCTACACCTTC. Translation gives CASSLDGQYYGYTF.

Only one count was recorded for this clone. The CDR3 DNA reads as TGCGCCAGCAGCTTCCGGGAATCAGATACGCAGTATTTT. It specifies CASSFRESDTQYF. The genes are TRBV5-1 and TRBJ2-3; TRBD2 is a possible D gene (5 bases). Trimming took off 2 bases at V and 4 bases at J, with 8 bases between the two ends. Germline CDR1 is SGHRS and CDR2 is YFSETQ. This CDR3 spans 13 amino acids.

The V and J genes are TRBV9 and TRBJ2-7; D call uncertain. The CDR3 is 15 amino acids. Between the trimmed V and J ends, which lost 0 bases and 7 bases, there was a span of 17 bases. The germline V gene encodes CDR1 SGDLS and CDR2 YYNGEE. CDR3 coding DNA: TGTGCCAGCAGCGTAGCGGCAGGTATCGGTCGAGAGCAGTACTTC. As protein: CASSVAAGIGREQYF.